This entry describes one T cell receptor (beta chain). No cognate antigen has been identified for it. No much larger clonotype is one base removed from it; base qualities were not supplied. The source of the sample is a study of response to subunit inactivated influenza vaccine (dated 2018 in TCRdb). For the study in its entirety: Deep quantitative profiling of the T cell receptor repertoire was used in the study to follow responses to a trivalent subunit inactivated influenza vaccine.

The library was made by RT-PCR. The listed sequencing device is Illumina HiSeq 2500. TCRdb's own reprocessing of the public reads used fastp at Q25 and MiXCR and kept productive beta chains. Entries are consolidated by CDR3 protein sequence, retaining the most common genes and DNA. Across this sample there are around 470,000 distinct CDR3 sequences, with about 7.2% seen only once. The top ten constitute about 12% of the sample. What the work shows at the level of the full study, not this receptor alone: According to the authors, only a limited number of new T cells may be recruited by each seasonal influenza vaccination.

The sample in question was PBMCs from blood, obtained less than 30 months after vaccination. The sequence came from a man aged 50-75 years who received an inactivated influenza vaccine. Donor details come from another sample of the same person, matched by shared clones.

The encoded CDR3 is CASSPPIEETQYF. The DNA is TGTGCCAGCTCACCACCCATTGAAGAGACCCAGTACTTC. Recombination connected TRBV18 to TRBJ2-5; the D gene is not confidently resolved. CDR1 is given as KGHSH and CDR2 as LQKENI, both from the germline V gene. Reading from cysteine to phenylalanine, the CDR3 counts 13 amino acids. The CDR3 DNA has 39 bases and is translated from base 1. Trimming costs V 0 bases and J 3 bases, and their ends lie 5 bases apart.